This TCR beta chain is drawn from a study of Ad26.COV2.S vaccination and SARS-CoV-2 variants. Study-wide context: The authors gave Ad26.COV2.S intramuscularly, either once or twice 56 days apart.

Method: immunoSEQ multiplex PCR; TCRdb's copy keeps in-frame clones and lacks some. The sample shows around 340,000 clones, roughly 90% of them seen only once. Whole-study findings and limits: Total T cell responses were possibly underestimated by TCR breadth and depth analyses. Vaccinees reportedly had broad spike-specific CD8+ and CD4+ T cell responses.

Regarding treatment: around 19 received Ad26.COV2.S at low or high dose, single or two shots; roughly 5 received placebo; per-sample allocation not given. Sampling was performed 63 days after the first vaccine or placebo injection. The administered vaccine (an Ad26 vector) expressed Wuhan-strain SARS-CoV-2 spike. As regards this clone: Its matching antigen is unknown.

The origin of this receptor is a person between 18 and 65 years old who received the Ad26.COV2.S COVID-19 vaccine or a placebo. Material: peripheral blood, obtained in a trial of Ad26.COV2.S vaccine versus placebo.

CDR3 loop: CASSLWAGLTGELFF. The CDR3 nucleotides are TGTGCCAGCAGTTTATGGGCAGGGCTTACCGGGGAGCTGTTTTTT. V gene TRBV27 combines with J gene TRBJ2-2; the D gene is possibly TRBD1 (5 bases). The CDR3 is 15 amino acids. V lost 1 base to trimming and J lost 5 bases, with 11 bases between them. The germline gives CDR1 MNHEY, CDR2 SMNVEV (reference sequence).